The 8 T cell receptor beta chains below were found in one sample sequenced in a study of T cells in Graves' hyperthyroidism and ophthalmopathy. Researchers took RNA transcripts and amplified the TCR beta CDR3 regions from them. When the TCR CDR3 underwent first-round RT-PCR, the HTBI primer set was used. A single record per CDR3 protein comes from TCRdb applying MiXCR to the multiplex PCR reads. The profile shows 500,000 to 600,000 distinct CDR3 sequences, roughly 46% of them singletons. The sequenced material came from peripheral blood or thyroid tissue (not recorded which). The receptors originated from a woman between 18 and 29 years old with Graves' hyperthyroidism.

In this sample, this clonotype turned up many times. J is TRBJ2-5 and V is TRBV11-2; D assignment may be TRBD1 or TRBD2 (5 bases each). The CDR3 spans 17 residues. V gave up 5 bases and J gave up 1 base, with 20 bases separating them. Germline V gene data show CDR1 as SGHAT and CDR2 as FQNNGV. CDR3 sequence reads: CASSGQRGPYRQETQYF. The CDR3 bases are TGTGCCAGCAGCGGCCAACGGGGACCGTACCGCCAAGAGACCCAGTACTTC.

This clonotype was detected ten times or more. The chain has TRBV10-3 and TRBJ2-7; D assignment may be TRBD1 or TRBD2 (6 bases each). This CDR3 is 15 amino acids long. Trimming took 6 bases from V and 1 from J, leaving 16 bases between them. Germline assignment: CDR1 ENHRY and CDR2 SYGVKD. The DNA of the CDR3 is TGTGCCATCAGCCGAGCGGAGGGGGGTTCCTACGAGCAGTACTTC. Protein sequence: CAISRAEGGSYEQYF.

This clonotype was counted at least ten times. The V call is TRBV9, the J call TRBJ2-7, with no clear D. The CDR3 extends over 14 amino acids. Germline V gene lookup returns CDR1 SGDLS and CDR2 YYNGEE. Trimming shortened V by 4 bases and J by 0 bases, and 11 bases separated the two germline ends. CDR3 bases: TGTGCCAGCAGCCTTGCGGTGACCTCCTACGAGCAGTACTTC. Protein sequence: CASSLAVTSYEQYF.

This chain uses TRBV2 with TRBJ2-5, with a weak D call TRBD2 (7 bases). CDR1 and CDR2 (germline): SNHLY, FYNNEI. The CDR3 runs to 14 residues. V dropped 2 bases and J dropped 5 bases, with 12 bases sitting between them. The CDR3 spells CASSESGGGETQYF. The CDR3 bases are TGTGCCAGCAGTGAATCGGGGGGCGGTGAGACCCAGTACTTC.

The table lists this clonotype with many counts. The gene calls are TRBV5-1 and TRBJ2-7, with 8 nucleotides matching TRBD2. The CDR3 extends over 15 amino acids. Germline values: CDR1 SGHRS, CDR2 YFSETQ. The V gene end was trimmed by 0 bases and the J gene end by 2 bases; junction bases not matched to a gene: 4. CDR3 region: CASSLEPSGPYEQYF. CDR3 nucleotides: TGCGCCAGCAGCTTGGAGCCTAGCGGGCCCTACGAGCAGTACTTC.

The J gene is TRBJ2-7, the V gene TRBV13; D is unclear. Germline lookup yields CDR1 PRHDT and CDR2 FYEKMQ (reference sequence). Trimming pared 5 bases from V and 7 bases from J, leaving 15 bases between. The CDR3 consists of 13 residues. Here the CDR3 reads CASSPAPDNEQYF. In DNA, the CDR3 is TGTGCCAGCAGCCCCGCCCCAGACAATGAGCAGTACTTC.

This clonotype was seen at least ten times. This chain joins TRBV6-6 and TRBJ2-6; D gene uncertain. Germline V gene sequence: CDR1 MNHNY, CDR2 SVGAGI (reference sequence). Between the trimmed V and J ends, which lost 2 bases and 0 bases, there was a span of 5 bases. The CDR3 length is 15 residues. The CDR3 DNA reads as TGTGCCAGCAGTTACGGGTACTCTGGGGCCAACGTCCTGACTTTC. Protein: CASSYGYSGANVLTF.

The chain is built from TRBV7-9 and TRBJ2-7; 7 bases fit TRBD2. Germline CDR1 and CDR2: SEHNR and FQNEAQ (reference sequence). This CDR3 contains 14 residues. Trimming at V came to 5 bases and at J to 0 bases, leaving 4 bases not matched to a gene. The CDR3: CASSKRDYSYEQYF. DNA of the CDR3: TGTGCCAGCAGCAAGAGGGACTACTCCTACGAGCAGTACTTC.